This T cell receptor beta chain originates from a study of cytomegalovirus exposure and HLA in healthy donors. General study results and limits: Among TCR sequences, most were rare, though some public TCRs appeared in many donors.

Germline assignment: CDR1 SGHDN and CDR2 FVKESK. CDR3 size: 15 residues. V lost 4 bases, J lost 1 base, and 8 bases lay in between. Regarding this clone: No antigen is known for it.

60 Vbeta and 13 Jbeta primers were used in PCR. Some clones are missing from TCRdb's copy, which holds only in-frame ones; the method was immunoSEQ multiplex PCR. The profile shows some 140,000 clones, 80% of them singletons. The chain employs TRBV14 and TRBJ2-6; D ambiguous. The material sequenced was PBMCs. The receptor's source is a young man in good health and CMV-seronegative. CDR3 region: CASSPRRSGANVLTF. The CDR3 DNA is TGTGCCAGCAGCCCCCGTCGGTCTGGGGCCAACGTCCTGACTTTC.